These T cell receptor beta chains were read from a single sample in a study of T cell responses to AZD1222 COVID-19 vaccine. TCRdb keeps only in-frame clones here, not all; method: immunoSEQ multiplex PCR. The data hold 110,000 or so clones, with roughly 84% observed a single time. The sample consisted of peripheral blood, taken on day 0 of AZD1222 vaccination. Source of these receptors: an adult in good health. Both conserved end residues are part of each CDR3. The order of the fields is D gene, clone size, J gene, V gene, CDR3 length, CDR3 DNA, CDR3 protein. The D gene is left open where the match is weak. Size is stated for part of the rows, as once, few or many counts, or as a class when the clone is expanded.

NA NA TRBJ1-1 TRBV7-9 14 TGTGCCAGCAGCTTAGATTTGGGGTGGACTGAAGCTTTCTTT CASSLDLGWTEAFF
NA NA TRBJ2-2 TRBV18 15 TGTGCCAGCTCACCCGACCAGGTGAACACCGGGGAGCTGTTTTTT CASSPDQVNTGELFF
NA NA TRBJ1-1 TRBV12-3/TRBV12-4 13 TGTGCCAGCAGTTATCAGGGCGGCACTGAAGCTTTCTTT CASSYQGGTEAFF
NA once TRBJ1-2 TRBV29-1 13 TGCAGCGTGCCCGAACAGGGTGAGGAGGGCTACACCTTC CSVPEQGEEGYTF
NA NA TRBJ1-2 TRBV6-5 14 TGTGCCAGCAGTTACTCCGACCTGCACTATGGCTACACCTTC CASSYSDLHYGYTF
TRBD2 NA TRBJ2-6 TRBV6-2/TRBV6-3 19 TGTGCCAGCAGTTACTCGACTAGCGGGCCAAGCTCTGGGGCCAACGTCCTGACTTTC CASSYSTSGPSSGANVLTF
TRBD2 NA TRBJ2-1 TRBV9 13 TGTGCCAGCAGTAGCGGGCCCCTGGGTGAGCAGTTCTTC CASSSGPLGEQFF
NA NA TRBJ2-1 TRBV7-3 15 TGTGCCAGCAGCTTGGCACAGGGAGCAGCGGCTGAGCAGTTCTTC CASSLAQGAAAEQFF
NA NA TRBJ2-5 TRBV7-6 15 TGTGCCAGCAGCTTAGGGGGGCAGGGGCAGGAGACCCAGTACTTC CASSLGGQGQETQYF
TRBD1 NA TRBJ1-1 TRBV2 17 TGTGCCAGCACCCCCCGGGAAGCAGGGGGGTTCCACACTGAAGCTTTCTTT CASTPREAGGFHTEAFF
NA NA TRBJ1-2 TRBV7-2 15 TGTGCCAGCAGAGGACCCAGGCGCCTCGACTATGGCTACACCTTC CASRGPRRLDYGYTF
NA NA TRBJ1-2 TRBV9 14 TGTGCCAGCAGCCCCCAGGGAATTTCCTATGGCTACACCTTC CASSPQGISYGYTF
TRBD2 NA TRBJ2-2 TRBV24-1 15 TGTGCCACCAGTGATCGGCTAGCGGGCACCGGGGAGCTGTTTTTT CATSDRLAGTGELFF
NA once TRBJ2-7 TRBV2 13 TGTGCCAGCAGGATCGGGAGTCTCTACGAGCAGTACTTC CASRIGSLYEQYF
TRBD1 NA TRBJ1-2 TRBV6-5 13 TGTGCCAGCACCATGACAGGGGAACGCCGCTACACCTTC CASTMTGERRYTF
NA NA TRBJ1-6 TRBV18 17 TGTGCCAGCTCACCACTCGTAACCGGGAAGGGGGATTCACCCCTCCACTTT CASSPLVTGKGDSPLHF
NA NA TRBJ1-3 TRBV19 14 TGTGCCAGTAGTATACTTGGCGGCCGGAACACCATATATTTT CASSILGGRNTIYF
NA NA TRBJ1-1 TRBV6-5 13 TGTGCCAGCAGTTACTTCAGAGACACTGAAGCTTTCTTT CASSYFRDTEAFF
TRBD2 NA TRBJ2-5 TRBV6-1 18 TGTGCCAGCAGTGAACTAGGTCTAGCGGGGCGCTACCAAGAGACCCAGTACTTC CASSELGLAGRYQETQYF
NA NA TRBJ1-1 TRBV19 13 TGTGCCAGTAGTACCCCCGGGACCCCTGAAGCTTTCTTT CASSTPGTPEAFF
NA NA TRBJ1-2 TRBV4-1 15 TGCGCCAGCAGCCAAGACGGGGGCGTCTCCTATGGCTACACCTTC CASSQDGGVSYGYTF
NA NA TRBJ1-5 TRBV28 16 TGTGCCAGCAAACCGCTGGGGGGGTCGGGCAATCAGCCCCAGCATTTT CASKPLGGSGNQPQHF
TRBD1 once TRBJ1-5 TRBV6-4 19 TGTGCCAGCAGTGACCGGACAGGGCGATGGTGCAATAGCAATCAGCCCCAGCATTTT CASSDRTGRWCNSNQPQHF
TRBD1 NA TRBJ1-4 TRBV5-1 15 TGCGCCAGCAGCTGGGCCCAGGGGGGCAATGAAAAACTGTTTTTT CASSWAQGGNEKLFF
NA once TRBJ2-7 TRBV7-8 14 TGTGCCAGCAGCCGAGGGACGGGCTCCTACGAGCAGTACTTC CASSRGTGSYEQYF
NA NA TRBJ1-2 TRBV9 14 TGTGCCAGCAGCGGAGTAGGCACCAGCTATAGCTACACCTTC CASSGVGTSYSYTF
NA NA TRBJ1-6 TRBV6-5 14 TGTGCCAGCAGCAAGGCAGGCTATAATTCACCCCTCCACTTT CASSKAGYNSPLHF
NA once TRBJ2-3 TRBV27 17 TGTGCCAGCAGTTTCTTCGGGGGGCCGAGTAGCACAGATACGCAGTATTTT CASSFFGGPSSTDTQYF
TRBD2 NA TRBJ2-5 TRBV18 17 TGTGCCAGCTCACCAATAGGGCTAGCGGGGAGACAAGAGACCCAGTACTTC CASSPIGLAGRQETQYF
NA NA TRBJ2-7 TRBV28 12 TGTGCCAGCAGTTTAATAAACTCCGGGGAGTACTTC CASSLINSGEYF
NA NA TRBJ1-1 TRBV10-3 15 TGTGCCATCAGTGAGTTGCGGGGAGCGAACACTGAAGCTTTCTTT CAISELRGANTEAFF
NA NA TRBJ1-1 TRBV5-1 15 TGCGCCAGCAGCTTTACAGGGATAAGGAACACTGAAGCTTTCTTT CASSFTGIRNTEAFF
NA few TRBJ1-2 TRBV19 15 TGTGCCAGTAGTATCGGGGCAGGGGATACCTATGGCTACACCTTC CASSIGAGDTYGYTF
TRBD1 NA TRBJ1-1 TRBV3-1/TRBV3-2 14 TGTGCCAGCAGCAGACAGGGGGGTGGTACTGAAGCTTTCTTT CASSRQGGGTEAFF
NA NA TRBJ2-1 TRBV4-3 15 TGCGCCAGCAGCACTCACTATGGCTCCTACAATGAGCAGTTCTTC CASSTHYGSYNEQFF
NA NA TRBJ1-3 TRBV12-3/TRBV12-4 12 TGTGCCAGCACTCTAACGGGAAACACCATATATTTT CASTLTGNTIYF
TRBD1 NA TRBJ1-2 TRBV10-3 14 TGTGCCATCAGTGGGGACAGGGGTTTCGATGGCTACACCTTC CAISGDRGFDGYTF
NA once TRBJ2-7 TRBV5-1 15 TGCGCCAGCAGCTTGGGTGACTCGAGCTCCTACGAGCAGTACTTC CASSLGDSSSYEQYF
NA few TRBJ1-6 TRBV19 14 TGTGCCAGTACCAAGGTGGGGGTCGGGTCACCCCTCCACTTT CASTKVGVGSPLHF
TRBD2 few TRBJ2-7 TRBV28 15 TGTGCCAGCACCCTTCCCGGGACTAACAACTACGAGCAGTACTTC CASTLPGTNNYEQYF
NA NA TRBJ2-1 TRBV30 11 TGTGCCTGGAGTGTAGGTCCTGAGCAGTTCTTC CAWSVGPEQFF
TRBD2 NA TRBJ2-5 TRBV10-3 14 TGTGCCATCAGGTCTAGCGGGGGTAAAGAGACCCAGTACTTC CAIRSSGGKETQYF
NA NA TRBJ2-3 TRBV5-1 15 TGCGCCAGCAGCTTGGAGAGCAGCAGCACAGATACGCAGTATTTT CASSLESSSTDTQYF
TRBD2 NA TRBJ2-1 TRBV27 14 TGTGCCAGCAGTTTCGGGGGGTCCTACAATGAGCAGTTCTTC CASSFGGSYNEQFF
TRBD1 NA TRBJ2-3 TRBV19 13 TGTGCCAGTTCAGGGGGCCCCACAGATACGCAGTATTTT CASSGGPTDTQYF
TRBD2 NA TRBJ2-2 TRBV9 16 TGTGCCAGCAGCACGCGACTAGCTGAGAACACCGGGGAGCTGTTTTTT CASSTRLAENTGELFF
TRBD2 NA TRBJ2-5 TRBV5-1 16 TGCGCCAGCAGCTTGGGTAGGGGCGGGGGACAAGAGACCCAGTACTTC CASSLGRGGGQETQYF
NA NA TRBJ1-6 TRBV6-1 16 TGTGCCAGCAGTGAATTCGGGGATTCCTATAATTCACCCCTCCACTTT CASSEFGDSYNSPLHF
TRBD1 NA TRBJ2-7 TRBV5-1 15 TGCGCCAGCAGCGTGCAGACAGGGACCATCTACGAGCAGTACTTC CASSVQTGTIYEQYF
TRBD2 NA TRBJ2-1 TRBV9 17 TGTGCCAGCAGCTCCTCCGGGAGTGGGCCGGGGGGCAATGAGCAGTTCTTC CASSSSGSGPGGNEQFF
TRBD1 once TRBJ1-1 TRBV29-1 13 TGCAGCGCAGAGACAGGGATGAACACTGAAGCTTTCTTT CSAETGMNTEAFF
NA NA TRBJ1-2 TRBV9 14 TGTGCCAGCAGCCCACCGCAGGAACGCTATGGCTACACCTTC CASSPPQERYGYTF
NA NA TRBJ1-4 TRBV9 16 TGTGCCAGCAGCGTAAGGGGGACCGGAACTAATGAAAAACTGTTTTTT CASSVRGTGTNEKLFF
NA NA TRBJ2-7 TRBV12-3/TRBV12-4 13 TGTGCCAGCAGTCCCGGGATGTACTACGAGCAGTACTTC CASSPGMYYEQYF
TRBD1 NA TRBJ1-5 TRBV6-5 15 TGTGCCAGCAGTCCTTACGGGACAGATAATCAGCCCCAGCATTTT CASSPYGTDNQPQHF
NA NA TRBJ2-1 TRBV19 14 TGTGCCAGTAGTCCCGAGGGGCGACACAATGAGCAGTTCTTC CASSPEGRHNEQFF
NA NA TRBJ2-1 TRBV5-1 15 TGCGCCAGCAGCGCGGACTACTACTCCTACAATGAGCAGTTCTTC CASSADYYSYNEQFF